One and the same sample provided the 28 T cell receptor beta chains below, sequenced in a study of shared clonotypes between healthy human individuals. Measured with immunoSEQ multiplex PCR; TCRdb has only the in-frame clones, and not every one. The profile covers around 500,000 clones, with about 82% appearing a single time and around 13% taken by the ten largest. The source material was PBMCs. The receptors shown here come from a woman between 40 and 50 years old in good health. Some clones in this sample may be carry-over from other donors' samples.

This clone was seen a few times. V gene TRBV27 combines with J gene TRBJ2-7; 7 bases match TRBD1. V shed 4 bases and J 3 bases; nucleotides not matched to a gene: 6. Germline CDR1 MNHEY, CDR2 SMNVEV (reference sequence). The CDR3 is made up of 14 amino acids. The CDR3 reads CASSSRQGVYEQYF. The CDR3 DNA is TGTGCCAGCAGTTCCCGACAGGGCGTCTACGAGCAGTACTTC.

This clone was detected a few times. This chain connects TRBV10-3 to TRBJ2-7; TRBD1 or TRBD2 may be the D gene (5 bases each). Trimming removed 2 bases from V and 4 bases from J, with 21 bases in between. Germline V gives CDR1 ENHRY, CDR2 SYGVKD. The CDR3 is 17 amino acids. The CDR3 spells CAISENPPGHRSYEQYF. For the CDR3, the DNA is TGTGCCATCAGTGAGAATCCTCCGGGGCATCGCTCTTACGAGCAGTACTTC.

As to this clone: Within the sample, other DNA sequences also encode this same CDR3. This chain links TRBV18 with TRBJ2-7, with 8 nucleotides matching TRBD1. J gave up 3 bases and V 2 bases, and 3 bases lay outside the gene matches. The germline gives CDR1 KGHSH, CDR2 LQKENI. The CDR3 sequence is 14 residues long. This chain's CDR3 is CASSPGTGVYEQYF. The CDR3 coding sequence is TGTGCCAGCTCACCAGGGACAGGTGTCTACGAGCAGTACTTC.

V and J are TRBV6-5 and TRBJ2-7; D is possibly TRBD1 (7 bases). The CDR3 totals 13 residues. The V and J ends lost 10 bases and 4 bases respectively, with 17 bases between them. The germline V gene has CDR1 MNHEY and CDR2 SVGAGI. DNA for the CDR3: TGTGCCACCTCCCCCCAGGGGGGTTACGAGCAGTACTTC. This sequence encodes CATSPQGGYEQYF.

V and J are TRBV29-1 and TRBJ2-5; possible D gene TRBD1, 6 bases. The J call is uncertain, as TRBJ2-7 better fits the DNA end. Germline CDR1 and CDR2: SQVTM and ANQGSEA. The CDR3 totals 12 residues. CDR3 protein: CSVELDRNEQYF. CDR3 bases: TGCAGCGTTGAATTGGACAGAAACGAGCAGTACTTC.

This chain joins TRBV10-2 and TRBJ1-1; D unresolved. The germline CDR1 and CDR2 sequences are WSHSY and SAAADI. Trimming left V 5 bases short and J 3 bases short, with 7 bases between. The CDR3 has 12 residues. CDR3 residues: CASSNGDTEAFF. CDR3 sequence (DNA): TGCGCCAGCAGTAATGGAGACACTGAAGCTTTCTTT.

This clone was seen more than once but under ten times. The rearrangement links TRBV7-9 to TRBJ1-1, with TRBD1 as a possible D gene (6 bases). V gave up 3 bases and J gave up 1 base, with 9 bases separating them. The CDR3 covers 14 residues. The germline CDR1 and CDR2 sequences are SEHNR and FQNEAQ (reference sequence). CDR3 DNA: TGTGCCAGCAGCTTGCAGGGGTCGAACACTGAAGCTTTCTTT. Its translation is CASSLQGSNTEAFF. The variable domain in full, completed from reference TRBV7-9 and TRBJ1-1, reads DTGVSQNPRHKITKRGQNVTFRCDPISEHNRLYWYRQTLGQGPEFLTYFQNEAQLEKSRLLSDRFSAERPKGSFSTLEIQRTEQGDSAMYLCASSLQGSNTEAFFGQGTRLTVV.

The V call is TRBV27, the J call TRBJ2-1; D unresolved. Trimming cost V 5 bases and J 3 bases, with 14 bases left between them. This CDR3 has 15 residues. Germline-derived CDR1 and CDR2 are MNHEY and SMNVEV (reference sequence). CDR3 bases: TGTGCCAGCAGTCCCAACCCCTCCCTCTACAATGAGCAGTTCTTC. Translation gives CASSPNPSLYNEQFF.

This clone has only one observation. V and J are TRBV19 and TRBJ2-3, with TRBD2 matching 10 bases. The V and J ends lost 8 bases and 1 base, in that order; junction bases with no gene match: 3. The germline CDR1 and CDR2 sequences are LNHDA and SQIVND (reference sequence). CDR3 size: 14 residues. The CDR3 nucleotides are TGTGCCAGTGAGCGGGAGGGGGGCACAGATACGCAGTATTTT. This sequence encodes CASEREGGTDTQYF.

The table lists this clone with a few counts. The chain has TRBV30 and TRBJ1-5; 9 bases are a match to TRBD1. The germline V gene has CDR1 GTSNPN and CDR2 SVGIG (reference sequence). After removal of 5 bases from V and 5 bases from J, the junction contained 4 bases not matched to a gene. The CDR3 has 13 amino acids. CDR3 region: CAWDDRGDQPQHF. In nucleotides, the CDR3 is TGTGCCTGGGACGACAGGGGGGATCAGCCCCAGCATTTT.

This clone was found a few times. V is TRBV5-1 and J is TRBJ1-4; 9 bases map to TRBD1. The CDR3 spans 15 residues. Per the germline V gene, CDR1 is SGHRS and CDR2 is YFSETQ. The V gene end was trimmed by 4 bases and the J gene end by 6 bases; junction bases not matched to a gene: 7. The CDR3 nucleotides read TGCGCCAGCAGCCCCATACAGGGGGCGGATGAAAAACTGTTTTTT. The encoded protein is CASSPIQGADEKLFF.

This chain joins TRBV4-3 and TRBJ2-5; TRBD2 matches 9 bases. Germline assignment: CDR1 LGHNA and CDR2 YSLEER. The CDR3 runs 19 residues. V lost 0 bases and J lost 4; bases outside the gene matches: 15. Here the CDR3 DNA reads TGCGCCAGCAGCCAAGAAAGTCGGGCGGGGGGGGTAGGTTCAGAGACCCAGTACTTC. Amino acids: CASSQESRAGGVGSETQYF.

This sequence joins TRBV28 and TRBJ2-6, with a possible D match to TRBD1 (6 bases). Germline V gene lookup returns CDR1 MDHEN and CDR2 SYDVKM. The V and J ends lost 3 bases and 4 bases respectively, with 10 bases between them. CDR3 length equals 15 residues. CDR3 sequence reads: CASSLWGTGANVLTF. CDR3 nucleotides: TGTGCCAGCAGTTTGTGGGGGACAGGGGCCAACGTCCTGACTTTC.

The rearrangement uses TRBV6-4 and TRBJ2-1, with D possibly being TRBD2 (6 bases). The length of the CDR3 is 16 residues. V was clipped by 0 bases and J by 1 base, with 10 bases between them. In germline, CDR1 is MRHNA, CDR2 SNTAGT. Here the CDR3 reads CASSDSTSKSYNEQFF. Here the CDR3 DNA reads TGTGCCAGCAGTGACTCAACTAGCAAGTCCTACAATGAGCAGTTCTTC.

The chain joins TRBV27 to TRBJ2-3, with D uncertain. The CDR3 spans 14 residues. V was cut by 3 bases and J by 0 bases, with 7 bases left in between. Germline-derived CDR1 and CDR2 are MNHEY and SMNVEV (reference sequence). CDR3 coding DNA: TGTGCCAGCAGTTTTTGGGCTAGCACAGATACGCAGTATTTT. The encoded protein is CASSFWASTDTQYF.

The chain uses TRBV19 and TRBJ1-2; tentatively, D is TRBD1 (5 bases). This CDR3 spans 13 amino acids. Looked up from germline, CDR1 is LNHDA and CDR2 is SQIVND (reference sequence). The ends were cut back, 9 bases at V and 2 bases at J, with 13 bases in the middle. The CDR3 protein is CASQPGPNYGYTF. CDR3 sequence (DNA): TGTGCCAGCCAACCGGGACCCAACTATGGCTACACCTTC.

The V and J genes are TRBV7-8 and TRBJ1-2; 10 bases match TRBD1. J gave up 6 bases and V 3 bases, and 7 bases lay outside the gene matches. This CDR3 contains 15 residues. Germline CDR1 SGHVS, CDR2 FQNEAQ. The DNA of the CDR3 is TGTGCCAGCAGCTTCTCCCCCGGGACAGGGGATGGCTACACCTTC. It codes for CASSFSPGTGDGYTF.

This chain links TRBV5-1 with TRBJ2-4; TRBD1 matches at 7 bases. J was trimmed by 0 bases and V by 1 base; bases with no gene match: 4. The CDR3 is 16 residues long. Germline-derived CDR1 and CDR2 are SGHRS and YFSETQ. CDR3 amino acids: CASSLTGELAKNIQYF. The CDR3 DNA reads as TGCGCCAGCAGCTTGACAGGGGAACTAGCCAAAAACATTCAGTACTTC.

V and J are TRBV6-5 and TRBJ2-7; D ambiguous. The germline CDR1 and CDR2 sequences are MNHEY and SVGAGI. This CDR3 is 14 amino acids long. The V gene lost 2 bases and the J gene lost 0 bases, with 8 bases spanning the gap. CDR3 region: CASSYSSLSYEQYF. Here the CDR3 DNA reads TGTGCCAGCAGTTACAGCTCCCTCTCCTACGAGCAGTACTTC.

The V call is TRBV6-6, the J call TRBJ2-7; D is uncertain. Germline loops: CDR1 MNHNY, CDR2 SVGAGI (reference sequence). This CDR3 is built from 14 residues. The V end was cut by 2 bases, the J end by 5 bases, with 13 bases between. CDR3 nucleotides: TGTGCCAGCAGTTACAGCAACGACTTTGACGAGCAGTACTTC. Translation gives CASSYSNDFDEQYF.

This clone occurred once. The junction departs from the called germline gene at one end, perhaps through a read error. This chain joins TRBV28 and TRBJ2-7; D gene uncertain. Looked up from germline, CDR1 is MDHEN and CDR2 is SYDVKM. The CDR3 length is 14 residues. CDR3: CASNLAPLWYEQYF. In DNA, the CDR3 is TGTGCCAGCAATTTAGCTCCATTATGGTACGAGCAGTACTTC.

The chain carries TRBV19 and TRBJ1-4, with a weak D call TRBD1 (6 bases). In germline, CDR1 is LNHDA, CDR2 SQIVND (reference sequence). The CDR3 sequence is 14 residues long. The V end lost 3 bases, the J end lost 7 bases, and 12 bases lay between the germline ends. CDR3 nucleotide sequence: TGTGCCAGTAGTATCCAGGGGTCCGCTGAAAAACTGTTTTTT. As protein: CASSIQGSAEKLFF.

This chain uses TRBV14 with TRBJ2-3; D not certain. This CDR3 is built from 13 residues. The germline gives CDR1 SGHDN, CDR2 FVKESK. Trimming removed 1 base from V and 12 bases from J, with 14 bases in between. CDR3 protein: CASSQGRLAPQYF. CDR3 in DNA: TGTGCCAGCAGCCAAGGAAGGTTAGCCCCCCAGTATTTT.

This clone has only a few counts. The rearrangement joins TRBV7-3 to TRBJ2-5; 8 nucleotides line up with TRBD2. Per germline, CDR1 SGHTA and CDR2 FQGTGA. The CDR3 totals 16 residues. The junction had 8 bases not matched to a gene; V was cut back by 1 base and J by 4 bases. In DNA form, the CDR3 reads TGTGCCAGCAGCTTAAAAAGTGGTCTAGCGGGAGAGACCCAGTACTTC. It encodes CASSLKSGLAGETQYF.

V gene TRBV19 combines with J gene TRBJ1-2; maybe TRBD1 (6 bases). The CDR3 runs to 14 residues. Germline values: CDR1 LNHDA, CDR2 SQIVND (reference sequence). Trimming cost V 8 bases and J 4 bases, with 17 bases left between them. DNA for the CDR3: TGTGCCAGTCGGGTCTTTCAGGACAGCTATGGCTACACCTTC. Its protein is CASRVFQDSYGYTF.

The chain employs TRBV30 and TRBJ2-1; unclear D gene. CDR1 and CDR2 (germline): GTSNPN, SVGIG (reference sequence). The CDR3 extends over 13 amino acids. The V end lost 4 bases, the J end lost 3 bases, and 10 bases lay between the germline ends. CDR3 region: CAWTGGDYNEQFF. DNA for the CDR3: TGTGCCTGGACAGGTGGCGACTACAATGAGCAGTTCTTC. The variable domain in full, with the rest retrieved from reference TRBV30 and TRBJ2-1, is SQTIHQWPATLVQPVGSPLSLECTVEGTSNPNLYWYRQAAGRGLQLLFYSVGIGQISSEVPQNLSASRPQDRQFILSSKKLLLSDSGFYLCAWTGGDYNEQFFGPGTRLTVL.

V gene TRBV11-1 combines with J gene TRBJ2-7, with a possible D match to TRBD2 (5 bases). Trimming shortened V by 1 base and J by 4 bases, and 11 bases separated the two germline ends. The germline gives CDR1 SGHAT, CDR2 FQDESV (reference sequence). The CDR3 runs to 14 residues. DNA for the CDR3: TGTGCCAGCAGCTTAGGGGGAACGGGATACGAGCAGTACTTC. Encoded protein: CASSLGGTGYEQYF.

In this sample, this clone turned up a few times. This chain joins TRBV7-8 and TRBJ2-3; 11 bases align to TRBD2. V shed 0 bases and J 0 bases; nucleotides not matched to a gene: 5. The CDR3 spans 18 residues. From germline, CDR1 is SGHVS and CDR2 FQNEAQ. The CDR3 sequence: CASSLAILAGGSTDTQYF. The CDR3 coding sequence is TGTGCCAGCAGCTTAGCCATCCTAGCGGGAGGTAGCACAGATACGCAGTATTTT.